This TCR beta chain is drawn from a study of cytomegalovirus exposure and HLA in healthy donors. Study in general: Among the 398 genotyped donors, just over 80% were placed in the Caucasian-associated ancestry cluster.

Study results and limitations: One cluster of highly shared sequence variants probably arose as a sequencing artifact.

Remarks on this clone: Its matching antigen is unknown.

Healthy donors of bone marrow made up the group. The study sampled nominally healthy donors, though unrecorded immune exposures were likely. Primers for the PCR totalled 60 Vbeta and 13 Jbeta. Assay used: immunoSEQ multiplex PCR; TCRdb lists only in-frame clones, some missing. The sample has around 150,000 clones; 78% are singletons. The clonotype originates from a male donor in good health and CMV-seronegative. Sequenced input: PBMCs.

Written as DNA, the CDR3 is TGTGCCAGCAGCTTGGGACAGGGGGATTCACCCCTCCACTTT. This gives the protein CASSLGQGDSPLHF. The V gene is TRBV5-4, the J gene TRBJ1-6, with 9 bases lining up with TRBD1. The trim removed 0 bases at V and 8 bases at J, leaving 0 bases unmatched. Germline values: CDR1 SGHNT, CDR2 YYREEE (reference sequence). The CDR3 spans 14 residues.